The 24 T cell receptor beta chains below were found in one sample sequenced in a study of blood T cell repertoires in COVID-19. TCRdb's copy holds only in-frame clones and misses some; the assay was immunoSEQ multiplex PCR. The data show about 470,000 clones, around 87% seen once. Input material: PBMCs or T cells enriched from blood (not recorded which). Every receptor here comes from a woman aged 18-29 years who had recovered from COVID-19.

The chain recombines TRBV28 with TRBJ2-7; D is perhaps TRBD1 (6 bases). V was shortened by 4 bases and J by 3 bases, with 13 bases between the two germline ends. The CDR3 runs to 14 residues. CDR1 is MDHEN, CDR2 SYDVKM, per germline. CDR3 DNA: TGTGCCAGCAGTTCCCGGGACACCTACTACGAGCAGTACTTC. This sequence encodes CASSSRDTYYEQYF.

The rearrangement links TRBV4-1 to TRBJ1-1; D not certain. Trimming left V 1 base short and J 6 bases short, with 9 bases between. The CDR3 has 13 residues. Germline lookup yields CDR1 MGHRA and CDR2 YSYEKL. DNA of the CDR3: TGCGCCAGCAGCCAAGTAGTAATCCCTGAAGCTTTCTTT. Translation gives CASSQVVIPEAFF.

The chain combines TRBV18 with TRBJ1-3; 8 nucleotides agree with TRBD1. From germline, CDR1 is KGHSH and CDR2 LQKENI. The ends lost 3 bases at V and 8 bases at J; junction bases unmatched: 6. CDR3 size: 14 residues. Here the CDR3 DNA reads TGTGCCAGCTCACCGAGGACAGGGCAGGACACCATATATTTT. Translated: CASSPRTGQDTIYF.

The V and J genes are TRBV5-1 and TRBJ2-2, with 10 bases matching TRBD1. The CDR3 is 16 residues long. Trimming removed 5 bases from V and 2 bases from J; junction bases left unmatched: 6. Germline CDR1 and CDR2: SGHRS and YFSETQ. CDR3 bases: TGCGCCAGCAGAAGTGACAGGGGGCTCAACACCGGGGAGCTGTTTTTT. Translating gives CASRSDRGLNTGELFF.

This clone was picked up one time. The V gene is TRBV5-1, the J gene TRBJ2-3; tentative D call: TRBD2 (6 bases). Trimming removed 0 bases from V and 0 bases from J, with 14 bases in between. This CDR3 has 17 residues. Germline V gene lookup returns CDR1 SGHRS and CDR2 YFSETQ. DNA of the CDR3: TGCGCCAGCAGCTTGGAGCCAGGGAGGAGGAGCACAGATACGCAGTATTTT. This gives the protein CASSLEPGRRSTDTQYF.

This chain uses TRBV5-1 with TRBJ1-2; weak D call: TRBD1 (5 bases). V was pared by 0 bases and J by 8 bases, with 11 bases between. The germline V gene encodes CDR1 SGHRS and CDR2 YFSETQ. The CDR3 is 13 amino acids. Here the CDR3 DNA reads TGCGCCAGCAGCTTGGGGGCAGGGCTGGGCTACACCTTC. Translating it yields CASSLGAGLGYTF.

The chain links TRBV10-2 to TRBJ1-2; tentative D call: TRBD1 (6 bases). This CDR3 spans 16 amino acids. CDR1 and CDR2 from the germline V gene are WSHSY and SAAADI. Trimming shortened V by 0 bases and J by 4 bases, and 15 bases separated the two germline ends. The CDR3 nucleotides read TGCGCCAGCAGTGAGTCGGCAGGGGAATTGGGCTATGGCTACACCTTC. Its protein is CASSESAGELGYGYTF.

V gene TRBV5-5 combines with J gene TRBJ2-5, with 9 bases identical to TRBD2. This CDR3 is built from 16 residues. Germline values: CDR1 SGHKS, CDR2 YYEKEE (reference sequence). V trimming: 4 bases; J trimming: 3 bases; junction bases outside the gene matches: 10. The CDR3 sequence: CASSRSYSGGEETQYF. CDR3 DNA sequence: TGTGCCAGCAGCCGAAGTTATAGCGGGGGAGAAGAGACCCAGTACTTC. Drawing the rest from reference TRBV5-5 and TRBJ2-5, the complete variable domain is DAGVTQSPTHLIKTRGQQVTLRCSPISGHKSVSWYQQVLGQGPQFIFQYYEKEERGRGNFPDRFSARQFPNYSSELNVNALLLGDSALYLCASSRSYSGGEETQYFGPGTRLLVL.

The V call is TRBV5-1, the J call TRBJ1-2; 12 nucleotides line up with TRBD1. Germline CDR1 and CDR2: SGHRS and YFSETQ. V was pared by 3 bases and J by 8 bases, with 5 bases of the junction left unmatched. CDR3 length equals 14 residues. CDR3 DNA sequence: TGCGCCAGCAGCTCCGGGACAGGGGGCACAGGCTACACCTTC. This translates into CASSSGTGGTGYTF.

The V and J genes are TRBV28 and TRBJ1-1, with D perhaps matching TRBD1 (5 bases). Trimming shortened V by 4 bases and J by 7 bases, and 16 bases separated the two germline ends. CDR1 and CDR2 (germline): MDHEN, SYDVKM. This CDR3 has 14 residues. In DNA form, the CDR3 reads TGTGCCAGCAGTTCCCAGGGTGGTTTCAGTGAAGCTTTCTTT. Translated: CASSSQGGFSEAFF.

V is TRBV18 and J is TRBJ2-3, with 10 bases lining up with TRBD2. V lost 6 bases to trimming and J lost 6 bases; unmatched junction nucleotides: 3. Germline CDR1 and CDR2: KGHSH and LQKENI. There are 13 residues in the CDR3. DNA for the CDR3: TGTGCCAGCTCCGGGACTAGCGATGATACGCAGTATTTT. This translates into CASSGTSDDTQYF.

This chain links TRBV21-1 with TRBJ2-3; the table's D call, TRBD2, was not checked against the DNA. TRBV21-1 is a documented pseudogene. The CDR3 covers 13 residues. Written as DNA, the CDR3 is TGTGCCAGCAGCTCGCGCCTGGGGAGTACGCAGTATTTT. Translation: CASSSRLGSTQYF.

V gene TRBV9 combines with J gene TRBJ2-7, with TRBD1 matching 7 bases. In germline, CDR1 is SGDLS, CDR2 YYNGEE. Trimming removed 6 bases from V and 5 bases from J; junction bases left unmatched: 14. The CDR3 is made up of 15 amino acids. The CDR3 coding sequence is TGTGCCAGCAACCAATACCGGGACAGAGATAACGAGCAGTACTTC. Amino acid sequence: CASNQYRDRDNEQYF.

The J gene is TRBJ1-1, the V gene TRBV2; D not resolved. CDR3 size: 13 residues. Per germline, CDR1 SNHLY and CDR2 FYNNEI. V was pared by 11 bases and J by 0 bases, with 13 bases between. The CDR3 region has the DNA TGTGCCTCGAGGCCCGAGATGAACACTGAAGCTTTCTTT. Protein product: CASRPEMNTEAFF.

This sequence joins TRBV7-9 and TRBJ2-1, with TRBD2 as a possible D gene (5 bases). With 5 bases removed from V and 5 bases from J, the gap between germline ends came to 10 bases. Looked up from germline, CDR1 is SEHNR and CDR2 is FQNEAQ (reference sequence). The CDR3 spans 13 residues. CDR3 region: CASSPSGNNEQFF. CDR3 bases: TGTGCCAGCAGCCCATCGGGAAACAATGAGCAGTTCTTC.

About this clone: Other nucleotide sequences in the sample specify the same CDR3. The rearrangement links TRBV5-1 to TRBJ2-1; 7 bases agree with TRBD1. The trim removed 0 bases at V and 2 bases at J, leaving 2 bases unmatched. The CDR3 sequence is 15 residues long. CDR1 is SGHRS, CDR2 YFSETQ, per germline. The CDR3 loop is CASSLGQGTYNEQFF. The CDR3 DNA reads TGCGCCAGCAGCTTGGGACAGGGCACCTACAATGAGCAGTTCTTC.

The V call is TRBV7-6, the J call TRBJ2-3; 11 bases are a match to TRBD2. Germline trimming cut 2 bases from V and 1 base from J; bases unmatched to any gene: 11. The CDR3 extends over 19 amino acids. Germline CDR1 SGHVS, CDR2 FNYEAQ. CDR3 DNA: TGTGCCAGCAGCTTAAATTTCCTAGCGGGGGGAAAGCGCACAGATACGCAGTATTTT. This encodes CASSLNFLAGGKRTDTQYF.

This chain joins TRBV20-1 and TRBJ1-2, with D hard to call. This CDR3 region has 8 residues. Germline CDR1 DFQATT, CDR2 SNEGSKA (reference sequence). Trimming cost V 3 bases and J 9 bases, with 2 bases left between them. The CDR3 nucleotides are TGCAGTGCTAGCAGCTACACCTTC. It codes for CSASSYTF.

Written as DNA, the CDR3 is TGTGCCAGCAGCTTAAACAGTAAAAACACCATATATTTT. It yields the protein CASSLNSKNTIYF. The chain is built from TRBV7-8 and TRBJ1-3; D is unresolved. CDR1 is SGHVS, CDR2 FQNEAQ, per germline. This CDR3 has 13 residues. The V end lost 2 bases, the J end lost 6 bases, and 8 bases lay between the germline ends.

The genes are TRBV10-2 and TRBJ2-1; TRBD2 aligns across 12 bases. The germline V gene encodes CDR1 WSHSY and CDR2 SAAADI. J was trimmed by 8 bases and V by 1 base; bases with no gene match: 6. The CDR3 runs 16 residues. The CDR3 loop is CASSEYTSGGSYEQFF. Written as DNA, the CDR3 is TGCGCCAGCAGTGAGTACACTAGCGGGGGGTCCTATGAGCAGTTCTTC.

The chain joins TRBV10-3 to TRBJ2-1, with 8 positions matching TRBD2. Trimming removed 3 bases from V and 8 bases from J; junction bases left unmatched: 12. From germline, CDR1 is ENHRY and CDR2 SYGVKD. This CDR3 contains 16 residues. The CDR3 DNA is TGTGCCATCAGTGAAACGGGGGGGCCCGGCCGGGATGAGCAGTTCTTC. As protein: CAISETGGPGRDEQFF.

J is TRBJ2-7 and V is TRBV6-5; D call uncertain. V was pared by 10 bases and J by 3 bases, with 13 bases between. The length of the CDR3 is 12 residues. The germline V gene encodes CDR1 MNHEY and CDR2 SVGAGI. DNA of the CDR3: TGTGCCACCACAAACACCTTCTACGAGCAGTACTTC. Its translation is CATTNTFYEQYF.

A remark on this clone: This same CDR3 is encoded by further DNA sequences in the sample. This chain connects TRBV5-4 to TRBJ1-2; perhaps TRBD1 as D (5 bases). CDR1 is SGHNT, CDR2 YYREEE, per germline (reference sequence). Deletions cut 0 bases from V and 3 bases from J, with 12 bases between. The CDR3 length is 15 residues. CDR3 in DNA: TGTGCCAGCAGCTTGGGGCGGGGGGAGGACTATGGCTACACCTTC. Translation gives CASSLGRGEDYGYTF.

The chain employs TRBV6-5 and TRBJ1-1, with a possible D match to TRBD1 (6 bases). The CDR3 has 13 residues. CDR1 is MNHEY and CDR2 is SVGAGI in the germline V gene. Trimming stripped 4 bases from V and 5 bases from J, with 11 bases between. CDR3 sequence: CASSSGHLTEAFF. The CDR3 bases are TGTGCCAGCAGTTCGGGACACCTGACTGAAGCTTTCTTT.